Each of the 18 T cell receptor beta chains below was sequenced from the same sample in a study of T cells after yellow fever vaccination. TCRdb independently ran MiXCR on the 5' RACE reads; one entry per CDR3 protein. The table has approximately 300,000 distinct CDR3 sequences, over 10% seen once; the top ten hold around 0.49%. Sequenced here: CD4+ T cells sorted from PBMCs, sampled 45 days after the yellow fever booster vaccination. Source of these receptors: a man aged 25-45 years who received the YFV17D yellow fever vaccine.

The sample holds a few counts of this clonotype. This sequence joins TRBV3-1 and TRBJ1-4, with TRBD1 matching over 7 bases. V was clipped by 5 bases and J by 8 bases; unmatched bases: 8. Germline CDR1 LGHDT, CDR2 YNNKEL (reference sequence). The CDR3 has 14 residues. DNA of the CDR3: TGTGCCAGCAGCTCGGACAGGATTAGCGAAAAACTGTTTTTT. Translation gives CASSSDRISEKLFF. Full variable domain (rest looked up from reference TRBV3-1 and TRBJ1-4): DTAVSQTPKYLVTQMGNDKSIKCEQNLGHDTMYWYKQDSKKFLKIMFSYNNKELIINETVPNRFSPKSPDKAHLNLHINSLELGDSAVYFCASSSDRISEKLFFGSGTQLSVL.

The chain uses TRBV15 and TRBJ1-3, with D perhaps matching TRBD1 (6 bases). V gave up 3 bases and J gave up 8 bases, with 8 bases separating them. The V gene's germline CDR1 is LNHNV and CDR2 YYDKDF (reference sequence). The CDR3 sequence is 12 residues long. The CDR3 reads CATSRDSYTIYF. CDR3 nucleotides: TGTGCCACCAGCAGGGACAGCTACACCATATATTTT.

The V call is TRBV20-1, the J call TRBJ2-1; D remains unclear. This CDR3 is built from 12 residues. Germline CDR1 DFQATT, CDR2 SNEGSKA (reference sequence). V lost 5 bases and J 6 bases, leaving 11 bases between the germline ends. CDR3 DNA sequence: TGCAGTGCTCTCCAAGGAGCCAATGAGCAGTTCTTC. Translating it yields CSALQGANEQFF.

This clonotype was observed a handful of times. The V and J genes are TRBV9 and TRBJ2-6; D may be TRBD2 (5 bases). Germline loops: CDR1 SGDLS, CDR2 YYNGEE. Deletions cut 4 bases from V and 0 bases from J, with 20 bases between. The CDR3 contains 19 residues. As DNA, the CDR3 is TGTGCCAGCAGCTCCCGAACCGGGATTGGACCCTCTGGGGCCAACGTCCTGACTTTC. Amino acid sequence: CASSSRTGIGPSGANVLTF.

This clonotype appeared a few times. J is TRBJ1-3 and V is TRBV7-2, with TRBD1 identical over 7 bases. CDR1 is SGHTA, CDR2 FQGNSA, per germline. The junction had 6 bases not matched to a gene; V was cut back by 4 bases and J by 6 bases. CDR3 size: 14 residues. The CDR3 region is CASSSQTGLNTIYF. In DNA form, the CDR3 reads TGTGCCAGCAGCTCCCAGACAGGGCTAAACACCATATATTTT.

This clonotype was counted ten times or more. This chain uses TRBV7-8 with TRBJ2-1, with D perhaps TRBD2 (6 bases). V was clipped by 7 bases and J by 4 bases, with 14 bases between them. The CDR3 is made up of 14 amino acids. CDR1 SGHVS and CDR2 FQNEAQ come from the germline V gene. The CDR3 nucleotides read TGTGCCAGCACCCCACGGGGGTATTACAATGAGCAGTTCTTC. This codes for CASTPRGYYNEQFF.

The V call is TRBV5-1, the J call TRBJ2-7; 8 nucleotides align to TRBD1. V dropped 0 bases and J dropped 4; count of bases not matched to a gene: 9. Germline V gene lookup returns CDR1 SGHRS and CDR2 YFSETQ. The CDR3 covers 16 residues. For the CDR3, the DNA is TGCGCCAGCAGCTTGGTATACGCAGGGGGCTTATACGAGCAGTACTTC. This translates into CASSLVYAGGLYEQYF. The variable domain in full, with the rest retrieved from reference TRBV5-1 and TRBJ2-7, is KAGVTQTPRYLIKTRGQQVTLSCSPISGHRSVSWYQQTPGQGLQFLFEYFSETQRNKGNFPGRFSGRQFSNSRSEMNVSTLELGDSALYLCASSLVYAGGLYEQYFGPGTRLTVT.

This clonotype has ten or more counts. The chain is built from TRBV6-2 or TRBV6-3 and TRBJ2-6; no clear D. Germline CDR1 is MNHEY and CDR2 is SVGEGT. Trimming took 6 bases from V and 4 from J, leaving 7 bases between them. CDR3 length: 13 residues. The CDR3 coding sequence is TGTGCCAGCAGCCGTAGAGGGGCCAACGTCCTGACTTTC. This translates into CASSRRGANVLTF.

The chain is built from TRBV6-2 or TRBV6-3 and TRBJ2-1; 8 bases align to TRBD2. The CDR3 runs to 12 residues. Trimming removed 2 bases from V and 15 bases from J; junction bases left unmatched: 6. Germline CDR1 is MNHEY and CDR2 is SVGEGT. CDR3 in DNA: TGTGCCAGCAGTTACAGTAACGGGGGGGGGTTCTTC. Translation gives CASSYSNGGGFF.

This clonotype has just a few counts. The genes are TRBV4-1 and TRBJ1-4; D might be TRBD1 (6 bases). In germline, CDR1 is MGHRA, CDR2 YSYEKL. V shed 2 bases and J shed 6 bases, with 10 bases lying between them. The CDR3 is 14 residues long. CDR3: CASSQPTGHEKLFF. CDR3 DNA: TGCGCCAGCAGCCAACCGACAGGCCATGAAAAACTGTTTTTT.

This chain uses TRBV6-5 with TRBJ2-1; the D gene is possibly TRBD1 (5 bases). V lost 2 bases to trimming and J lost 4 bases, with 15 bases between them. The V gene's germline CDR1 is MNHEY and CDR2 SVGAGI. The CDR3 loop spans 16 amino acids. CDR3 sequence: CASSYRGSRWYNEQFF. DNA of the CDR3: TGTGCCAGCAGTTACAGGGGTAGCAGATGGTACAATGAGCAGTTCTTC.

There are a few counts of this clonotype. The chain employs TRBV5-5 and TRBJ2-3; TRBD1 agrees at 7 bases. After removal of 0 bases from V and 2 bases from J, the junction contained 6 bases not matched to a gene. The length of the CDR3 is 16 residues. Per germline, CDR1 SGHKS and CDR2 YYEKEE (reference sequence). CDR3 nucleotide sequence: TGTGCCAGCAGCTTGGGAGACAGGGTTAACACAGATACGCAGTATTTT. Translation gives CASSLGDRVNTDTQYF.

This clonotype was seen only a few times. This sequence joins TRBV24-1 and TRBJ2-3; 10 bases are a match to TRBD1. The CDR3 is made up of 18 amino acids. CDR1 is KGHDR, CDR2 SFDVKD, per germline. Trimming took 3 bases from V and 1 from J; bases not matched to a gene: 9. CDR3 coding DNA: TGTGCCACCAGTGATGCTCCGGGACAGGGGACCGGCACAGATACGCAGTATTTT. Its translation: CATSDAPGQGTGTDTQYF.

This chain links TRBV5-8 with TRBJ1-5; TRBD1 matches at 9 bases. Germline V gene sequence: CDR1 SGHTS, CDR2 YDEGEE. The CDR3 totals 15 residues. Unmatched junction bases numbered 4, after V lost 4 bases and J lost 2 bases. CDR3 nucleotides: TGTGCCAGCAGCACCGGGACAGGGCGCAATCAGCCCCAGCATTTT. Translation: CASSTGTGRNQPQHF.

In its sample, this clonotype was seen many times. The CDR3 region is CATSDPQGARYNEQFF. The CDR3 region has the DNA TGTGCCACCAGTGACCCACAGGGGGCGAGGTACAATGAGCAGTTCTTC. The rearrangement joins TRBV24-1 to TRBJ2-1, with 9 bases that match TRBD1. The CDR3 spans 16 residues. Germline V gives CDR1 KGHDR, CDR2 SFDVKD. J gave up 4 bases and V 4 bases, and 7 bases lay outside the gene matches.

This chain uses TRBV7-9 with TRBJ2-5; 7 positions agree with TRBD2. The germline V gene encodes CDR1 SEHNR and CDR2 FQNEAQ (reference sequence). Germline trimming cut 4 bases from V and 5 bases from J; bases unmatched to any gene: 16. This CDR3 is built from 17 residues. CDR3 residues: CASSSQGGLAVGETQYF. CDR3 sequence (DNA): TGTGCCAGCAGCTCGCAGGGCGGGCTAGCGGTAGGGGAGACCCAGTACTTC.

The chain uses TRBV12-3 or TRBV12-4 and TRBJ2-1; a weak D match, TRBD1 (7 bases). Trimming took 5 bases from V and 10 from J, leaving 15 bases between them. The CDR3 runs 13 residues. The CDR3 nucleotides are TGTGCCAGCAGTGCAAGACAGGGAGGCGAGCAGTTCTTC. This gives the protein CASSARQGGEQFF.

This chain uses TRBV20-1 with TRBJ2-7, with 7 bases matching TRBD1. Losses at the gene ends were 6 bases for V and 2 bases for J; bases not matched to a gene: 16. This CDR3 has 16 amino acids. Germline assignment: CDR1 DFQATT and CDR2 SNEGSKA (reference sequence). The CDR3 loop is CSATARQGLIAYEQYF. CDR3 nucleotide sequence: TGCAGTGCCACCGCCCGACAGGGATTGATTGCCTACGAGCAGTACTTC.